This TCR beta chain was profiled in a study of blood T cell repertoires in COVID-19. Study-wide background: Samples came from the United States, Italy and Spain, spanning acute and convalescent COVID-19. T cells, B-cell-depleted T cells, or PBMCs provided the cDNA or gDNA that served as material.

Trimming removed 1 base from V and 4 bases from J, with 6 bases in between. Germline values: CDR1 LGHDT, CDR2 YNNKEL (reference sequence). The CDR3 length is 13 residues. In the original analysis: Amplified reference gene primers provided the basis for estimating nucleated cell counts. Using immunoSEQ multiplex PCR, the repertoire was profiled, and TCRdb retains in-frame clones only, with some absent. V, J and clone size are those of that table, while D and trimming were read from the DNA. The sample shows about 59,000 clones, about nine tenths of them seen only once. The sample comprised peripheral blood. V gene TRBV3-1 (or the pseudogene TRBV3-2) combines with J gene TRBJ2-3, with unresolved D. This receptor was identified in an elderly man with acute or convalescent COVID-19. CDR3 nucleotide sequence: TGTGCCAGCAGCCAAGCTATCTCAGATACGCAGTATTTT. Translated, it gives CASSQAISDTQYF.